This T cell receptor (beta chain) was captured by sequencing in a study of OX40 agonist ivuxolimab in advanced cancers. General study results and limits: Those patients achieving a partial response at 0.1-3.0 mg/kg showed among the lowest clonal expansion. The authors did not determine the antigen specificity of the expanded peripheral T cells.

The CDR3 spans 17 residues. CDR1 is MNHEY and CDR2 is SMNVEV in the germline V gene (reference sequence). After removal of 1 base from V and 2 bases from J, the junction contained 3 bases not matched to a gene. A note on this clone: Its antigen is currently unknown.

TCRdb's table, derived via immunoSEQ multiplex PCR, lists solely in-frame clones and lacks some. The sample yields 45,000 to 55,000 clones, roughly 88% seen once. This TCR was recovered from an adult with an advanced solid tumor such as melanoma, head and neck, liver or kidney cancer. The input for sequencing was CD4+ or CD8+ T cells sorted from blood, taken in a trial of the OX40 agonist ivuxolimab. The J gene is TRBJ2-2, the V gene TRBV27; the match to TRBD2 covers 11 bases. The CDR3 coding sequence is TGTGCCAGCAGTTTATTGACTAGCGGGACAAACACCGGGGAGCTGTTTTTT. The encoded protein is CASSLLTSGTNTGELFF.